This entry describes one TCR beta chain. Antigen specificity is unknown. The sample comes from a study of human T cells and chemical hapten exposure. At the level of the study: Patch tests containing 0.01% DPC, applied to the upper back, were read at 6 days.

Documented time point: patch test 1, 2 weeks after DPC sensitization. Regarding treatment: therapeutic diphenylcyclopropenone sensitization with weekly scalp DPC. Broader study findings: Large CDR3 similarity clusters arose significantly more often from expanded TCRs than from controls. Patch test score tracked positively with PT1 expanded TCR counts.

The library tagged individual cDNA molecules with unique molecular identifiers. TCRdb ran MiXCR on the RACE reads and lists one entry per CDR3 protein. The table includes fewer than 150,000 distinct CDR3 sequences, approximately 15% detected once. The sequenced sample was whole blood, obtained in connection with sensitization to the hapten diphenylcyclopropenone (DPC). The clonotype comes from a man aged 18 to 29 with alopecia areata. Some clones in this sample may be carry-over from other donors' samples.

The CDR3 coding sequence is TGTGCCAGCAGCTCGATGACCGGGGAGCTGTTTTTT. Its translation is CASSSMTGELFF. The chain carries TRBV11-3 and TRBJ2-2; D gene ambiguous. Germline V gene lookup returns CDR1 SGHNT and CDR2 YENEEA. The CDR3 is 12 residues long. The ends were cut back, 4 bases at V and 5 bases at J, with 5 bases in the middle.